This entry is about one TCR beta chain. This receptor's antigen is unknown. Base-call qualities are not available, and no considerably larger clone is one nucleotide away. At the junction V is shortened by 5 bases and J by 4 bases; bases outside the gene matches: 13. Sequences MNHEY (CDR1) and SVGEGT (CDR2) are obtained from the germline V gene. There are 16 amino acids in the CDR3, from cysteine to phenylalanine inclusive. The entry retains the CDR3 DNA only, 48 bases that are in frame from base 1. TCRbeta CDR3 regions were amplified from genomic DNA using the immunoSEQ Assay, a bias-controlled multiplex PCR. Processing in the source paper ran as follows. The number of nucleated cells in each sample was estimated from the amplification of reference gene primers within the assay. To quantify the absolute abundance of each unique TCRbeta CDR3 rearrangement, sequence reads were collapsed and filtered. For each sample, productive Simpson clonality was calculated as the square root of Simpson's diversity index across productive rearrangements. TCRdb mirrors the immuneACCESS table, restricted to in-frame sequences. Some clones are absent from its copies; in checked studies, under half trace to an unresolved V gene, and the reason for the others is unknown. V, J and clone size reflect that table, while D and trimming were determined from the DNA. The sample table shows approximately 77,000 clones, and approximately 88% are seen once. The ten largest clones capture about 7% of the sample.

This sample was included in a study of blood T cell repertoires in COVID-19 (dated by TCRdb to 2019 to 2021). A note on the overall study: Samples from collaborators originated in the United States, Italy and Spain and spanned both the acute and convalescent phases of COVID-19. The samples were drawn from the first 160 participants of the ongoing ImmuneRACE study and from about 1,200 subjects provided by 6 global collaborators. A de-identified subject ID, COVID-19 status, age in years and sex were almost always included in the sample metadata. The repertoires were released in a freely available public database intended as a resource for research on the immune response to SARS-CoV-2. The material from the prospective study consisted of cDNA or gDNA derived from T cells, B-cell-depleted T cells, or PBMCs. Deeply sampled blood TCRbeta repertoires from subjects exposed to, actively infected with, or recovered from COVID-19 were included in the dataset. Where available, HLA class I and class II types were taken from metadata supplied by the sample provider and were not determined by assay-based typing. Broad study findings and their caveats: How much clinical and demographic metadata was included differed by source and by participant, and the metadata was provided uncurated.

Collaborating institutions collected whole blood in K2EDTA tubes following their own protocols. Collaborator samples were shipped for TCRbeta analysis as frozen whole blood, isolated PBMCs, or DNA extracted from either sample type. The rearrangement combines TRBV6-2 or TRBV6-3 with TRBJ2-7, and 8 junction bases match TRBD2. The sequence derives from an elderly woman with acute or convalescent COVID-19. Specimen: peripheral blood. This receptor has the CDR3 CASSPQWRGDSYEQYF. The DNA sequence is as follows: TGTGCCAGCAGTCCCCAGTGGCGGGGGGACTCGTACGAGCAGTACTTC.